This TCR beta chain was obtained from a study of regulatory T cells. Regarding the study as a whole: In CD3G-deficient patients, conventional CD4+ T cells were enriched for hydrophobic CDR3 residues at positions 6 and 7.

V dropped 2 bases and J dropped 11 bases, with 15 bases sitting between them. This CDR3 comprises 13 residues. CDR1 is MNHNS and CDR2 is SASEGT in the germline V gene. The PCR used 52 TRBV and 13 TRBJ primers. Profiling relied on immunoSEQ multiplex PCR, and the TCRdb table lists in-frame clones only, not all of them. The sample has about 34,000 clones, over 90% seen once. This clone was seen more than once but under ten times. Its specificity is unknown. Patients, 2 to 39 years old, had expanded memory T-cell proportions. The chain recombines TRBV6-1 with TRBJ1-2, with D tentatively TRBD1 (5 bases). Specimen: conventional CD4+ T cells sorted from blood. This TCR was recovered from a child aged 2-15 years with CD3G deficiency. The CDR3 is CASSENRRTLYTF. DNA for the CDR3: TGTGCCAGCAGTGAAAACAGGAGGACCCTATACACCTTC.